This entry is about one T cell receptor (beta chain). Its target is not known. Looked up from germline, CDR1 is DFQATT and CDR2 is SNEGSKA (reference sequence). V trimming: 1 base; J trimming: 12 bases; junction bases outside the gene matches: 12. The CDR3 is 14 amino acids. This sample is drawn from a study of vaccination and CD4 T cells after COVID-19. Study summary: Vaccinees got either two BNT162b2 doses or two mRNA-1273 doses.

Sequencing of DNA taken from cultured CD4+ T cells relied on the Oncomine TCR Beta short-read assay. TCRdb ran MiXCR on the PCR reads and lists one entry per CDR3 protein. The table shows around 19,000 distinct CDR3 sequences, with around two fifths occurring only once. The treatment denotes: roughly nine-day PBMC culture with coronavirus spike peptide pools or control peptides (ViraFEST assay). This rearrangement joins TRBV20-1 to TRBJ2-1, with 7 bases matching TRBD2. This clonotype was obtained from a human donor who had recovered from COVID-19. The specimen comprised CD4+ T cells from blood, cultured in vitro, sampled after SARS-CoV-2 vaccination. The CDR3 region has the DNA TGCAGTGCTAGAGGGCTCGTGGGAGGGCCTTTGCAGTTCTTC. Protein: CSARGLVGGPLQFF.